This TCR beta chain came from a study of chemoradiotherapy in HPV16-positive cancers. V gave up 6 bases and J gave up 3 bases; unmatched junction bases: 7. CDR3 length: 14 amino acids. CDR1 is MGHRA, CDR2 YSYEKL, per germline. Clones were read by immunoSEQ multiplex PCR, and TCRdb kept only the in-frame ones, dropping some. The table has 900 to 1,000 clones, approximately 80% seen once. Sequencing was performed on tumor tissue, taken from a patient who underwent chemoradiotherapy. This TCR was sampled from a human donor with HPV-associated anogenital cancer. V gene TRBV4-1 combines with J gene TRBJ2-5; 7 positions match TRBD1. CDR3 sequence: CASRPTGPEETQYF. The CDR3 coding sequence is TGCGCCAGCAGACCGACAGGGCCCGAAGAGACCCAGTACTTC.